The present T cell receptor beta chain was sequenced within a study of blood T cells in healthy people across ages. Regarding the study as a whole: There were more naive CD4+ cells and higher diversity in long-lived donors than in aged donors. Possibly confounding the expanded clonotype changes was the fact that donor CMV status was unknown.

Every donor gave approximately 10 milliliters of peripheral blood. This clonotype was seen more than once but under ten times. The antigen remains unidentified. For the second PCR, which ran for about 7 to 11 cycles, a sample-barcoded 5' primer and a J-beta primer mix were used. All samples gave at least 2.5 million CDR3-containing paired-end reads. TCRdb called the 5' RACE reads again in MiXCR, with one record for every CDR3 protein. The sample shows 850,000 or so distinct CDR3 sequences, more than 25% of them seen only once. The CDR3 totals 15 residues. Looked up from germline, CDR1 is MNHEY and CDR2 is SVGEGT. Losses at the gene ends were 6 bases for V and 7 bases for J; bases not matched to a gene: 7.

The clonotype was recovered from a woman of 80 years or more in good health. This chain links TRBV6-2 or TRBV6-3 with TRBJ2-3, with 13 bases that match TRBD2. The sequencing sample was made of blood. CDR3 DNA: TGTGCCAGCAGGCAACTAGCGGGGGGGCCTCATACGCAGTATTTT. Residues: CASRQLAGGPHTQYF.